What follows are 7 T cell receptor beta chains derived from one specimen sequenced in a study of patients and donors after allogeneic stem cell transplantation. TCRdb called the RT-PCR reads again in MiXCR, with one record for every CDR3 protein. The data contain some 880,000 distinct CDR3 sequences, roughly 18% of them singletons. Material for sequencing was blood, either unsorted or a sorted T cell fraction (not recorded which). The receptor source for this set is a human donor who was either an allogeneic HSCT recipient or a stem cell or donor lymphocyte infusion donor (not recorded which). It is not recorded whose cells these are; they may come from a transplant donor.

This clonotype was picked up many times. The chain employs TRBV27 and TRBJ2-3; D remains ambiguous. CDR1 and CDR2 (germline): MNHEY, SMNVEV (reference sequence). The CDR3 spans 17 residues. Trimming removed 2 bases from V and 0 bases from J, with 15 bases in between. CDR3 in DNA: TGTGCCAGCAGTTTAAAGTCGAGAGTTACTAGCACAGATACGCAGTATTTT. Its translation is CASSLKSRVTSTDTQYF.

This clonotype came up many times. The V gene is TRBV12-3 or TRBV12-4, the J gene TRBJ1-1, with D possibly TRBD1 on 5 matching bases. Trimming removed 2 bases at V and 1 base at J, with 8 bases between. The CDR3 length is 14 residues. For the CDR3, the DNA is TGTGCCAGCAGTTTATGGGGCCAGAACACTGAAGCTTTCTTT. This gives the protein CASSLWGQNTEAFF.

This clonotype was detected only a few times. The genes are TRBV7-9 and TRBJ2-4, with a weak D call TRBD1 (6 bases). The CDR3 spans 14 residues. The V gene's germline CDR1 is SEHNR and CDR2 FQNEAQ (reference sequence). V lost 5 bases, J lost 3 bases, and 11 bases lay in between. The CDR3 DNA reads as TGTGCCAGCAGCCCAGCGACAGGCAAAAACATTCAGTACTTC. This codes for CASSPATGKNIQYF.

The table lists this clonotype with a few counts. V gene TRBV12-3 or TRBV12-4 combines with J gene TRBJ1-1; 8 bases are a match to TRBD1. The CDR3 has 11 residues. The V and J ends lost 7 bases and 8 bases, in that order; junction bases with no gene match: 3. The CDR3 nucleotides read TGTGCCAGCAATGGGGACAGGGAAGCTTTCTTT. It translates to CASNGDREAFF.

This chain joins TRBV12-3 or TRBV12-4 and TRBJ1-4; D gene unclear. CDR3 length equals 16 residues. The V end was cut by 4 bases, the J end by 0 bases, with 12 bases between. CDR3 nucleotides: TGTGCCAGCAGTTCCCTTTGGGCTGCAACTAATGAAAAACTGTTTTTT. Protein product: CASSSLWAATNEKLFF.

This chain joins TRBV5-1 and TRBJ2-5; 10 nucleotides line up with TRBD2. Germline CDR1 is SGHRS and CDR2 is YFSETQ. The CDR3 runs 15 residues. J lost 5 bases, V lost 6 bases, and 10 bases had no gene match. DNA of the CDR3: TGCGCCAGCATGAGGCTAGCGGGAGCTGCGGAGACCCAGTACTTC. Its protein product is CASMRLAGAAETQYF.

V gene TRBV6-5 combines with J gene TRBJ2-7; tentatively, D is TRBD1 (5 bases). V was shortened by 1 base and J by 5 bases, with 12 bases between the two germline ends. CDR3 size: 14 residues. In germline, CDR1 is MNHEY, CDR2 SVGAGI. The CDR3 here is CASSYFPRVDEQYF. CDR3 bases: TGTGCCAGCAGTTACTTCCCCAGGGTCGACGAGCAGTACTTC.